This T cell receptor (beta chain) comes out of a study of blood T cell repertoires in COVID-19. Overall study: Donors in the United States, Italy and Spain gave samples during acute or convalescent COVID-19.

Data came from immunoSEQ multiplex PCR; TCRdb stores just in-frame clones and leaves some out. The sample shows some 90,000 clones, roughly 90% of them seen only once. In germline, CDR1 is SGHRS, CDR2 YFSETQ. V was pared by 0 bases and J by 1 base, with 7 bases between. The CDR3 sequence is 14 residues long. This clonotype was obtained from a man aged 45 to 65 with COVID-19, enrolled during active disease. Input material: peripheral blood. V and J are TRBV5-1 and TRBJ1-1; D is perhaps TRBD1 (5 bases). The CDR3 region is CASSLADRNTEAFF. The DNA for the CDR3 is TGCGCCAGCAGCTTGGCCGACAGGAACACTGAAGCTTTCTTT. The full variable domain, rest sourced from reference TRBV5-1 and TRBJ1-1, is KAGVTQTPRYLIKTRGQQVTLSCSPISGHRSVSWYQQTPGQGLQFLFEYFSETQRNKGNFPGRFSGRQFSNSRSEMNVSTLELGDSALYLCASSLADRNTEAFFGQGTRLTVV.